The entry below gives a single TCR beta chain sequence along with its context. This sample is drawn from a study of blood T cell repertoires in COVID-19. All enrollees were about 18 to 100 years old and from approximately 25 US areas. Each participant's cohort was designated according to participant-reported clinical history. In the authors' methods: It was from reference gene primer amplification that nucleated cell counts were estimated. The repertoire was sequenced with immunoSEQ multiplex PCR; TCRdb's copy has only in-frame clones and lacks some. V and J calls plus clone size are reproduced from that table; the DNA served to infer D and trimming. The sample contains around 200,000 clones, around 91% of which appear only once. Germline V gene lookup returns CDR1 LNHDA and CDR2 SQIVND (reference sequence). This CDR3 has 15 residues. Trimming removed 3 bases at V and 3 bases at J, with 12 bases between.

This receptor was identified in a young woman who had recovered from COVID-19. Sequenced: PBMCs or T cells enriched from blood (not recorded which). The rearrangement joins TRBV19 to TRBJ1-5, with a weak D call TRBD1 (6 bases). CDR3 DNA: TGTGCCAGTAGTATCTACAGGGCCTCCAATCAGCCCCAGCATTTT. Its protein product is CASSIYRASNQPQHF.